This passage covers 6 T cell receptor beta chains from one sample sequenced in a study of T cell changes during pregnancy in multiple sclerosis. Produced via immunoSEQ multiplex PCR; TCRdb's table is partial and in-frame only. This sample carries just under 100,000 clones, approximately 94% of them seen once, and the ten largest clones take 0.99%. The specimen was peripheral blood, collected after pregnancy. These receptors were taken from a female donor with multiple sclerosis, enrolled in a pregnancy study.

This sequence joins TRBV5-1 and TRBJ2-7; D is perhaps TRBD2 (6 bases). Germline CDR1 and CDR2: SGHRS and YFSETQ. The germline V and J ends were trimmed by 0 bases and 6 bases, with 16 bases remaining between them. CDR3 length: 15 residues. This CDR3 reads CASSLEREVRGEQYF. DNA for the CDR3: TGCGCCAGCAGCTTGGAACGGGAAGTGCGGGGCGAGCAGTACTTC.

Here the CDR3 reads CASSFLGQGSEQYF. For the CDR3, the DNA is TGTGCCAGCAGCTTCCTGGGACAGGGATCCGAGCAGTACTTC. The chain uses TRBV7-9 and TRBJ2-7, with 9 positions matching TRBD1. Germline CDR1 reads SEHNR; CDR2 reads FQNEAQ (reference sequence). This CDR3 has 14 residues. Losses at the gene ends were 3 bases for V and 6 bases for J; bases not matched to a gene: 6.

The chain carries TRBV27 and TRBJ2-7; 13 bases match TRBD2. CDR1 and CDR2 (germline): MNHEY, SMNVEV (reference sequence). V gave up 8 bases and J gave up 2 bases; unmatched junction bases: 3. The CDR3 is 14 residues long. Written as DNA, the CDR3 is TGTGCCAGCTGGACTAGCGGGAGTCCCTACGAGCAGTACTTC. Translated: CASWTSGSPYEQYF.

This chain connects TRBV7-6 to TRBJ2-5; D not resolved. V lost 2 bases and J lost 4, with 14 bases in between. Looked up from germline, CDR1 is SGHVS and CDR2 is FNYEAQ. The CDR3 spans 15 residues. The CDR3 sequence: CASSLSRSPRETQYF. As DNA, the CDR3 is TGTGCCAGCAGCTTATCCCGGTCACCTAGAGAGACCCAGTACTTC.

This clone was picked up one time. V usage is TRBV7-9 and J usage is TRBJ1-1; the D gene is possibly TRBD1 (6 bases). Germline CDR1 reads SEHNR; CDR2 reads FQNEAQ (reference sequence). The CDR3 spans 15 residues. Between the trimmed V and J ends, which lost 6 bases and 0 bases, there was a span of 14 bases. The CDR3 nucleotides are TGTGCCAGCAGTCCGACAGGAACTATGAACACTGAAGCTTTCTTT. The encoded protein is CASSPTGTMNTEAFF.

This sequence joins TRBV9 and TRBJ2-7; 10 bases agree with TRBD2. Germline values: CDR1 SGDLS, CDR2 YYNGEE. The trim removed 0 bases at V and 5 bases at J, leaving 5 bases unmatched. CDR3 length equals 15 residues. The CDR3 here is CASSVAPSGSHEQYF. CDR3 bases: TGTGCCAGCAGCGTAGCCCCTAGCGGGAGCCACGAGCAGTACTTC.